The 31 T cell receptor beta chains listed next were all sequenced from one sample in a study of cytomegalovirus exposure and HLA in healthy donors. The data were produced by immunoSEQ multiplex PCR, yet TCRdb's version contains in-frame clones alone and is incomplete. The sample includes 97,000 or so clones, approximately 94% seen only once; the top ten take roughly 0.89%. The sample taken for sequencing was PBMCs. Receptors originate from a young woman in good health and CMV-seronegative.

This chain links TRBV9 with TRBJ2-5, with 12 bases lining up with TRBD2. V gave up 4 bases and J gave up 5 bases; unmatched junction bases: 12. Germline CDR1 reads SGDLS; CDR2 reads YYNGEE. The CDR3 is made up of 17 amino acids. The chain's CDR3 is CASSPSGGGDQTETQYF. For the CDR3, the DNA is TGTGCCAGCAGCCCTAGCGGGGGGGGAGATCAGACGGAGACCCAGTACTTC.

This chain joins TRBV7-2 and TRBJ1-5; the match to TRBD1 covers 8 bases. This CDR3 contains 13 residues. In germline, CDR1 is SGHTA, CDR2 FQGNSA. Trimming cost V 7 bases and J 6 bases; bases outside gene matches: 5. CDR3 residues: CASKGQVSQPQHF. In nucleotides, the CDR3 is TGTGCCAGCAAGGGACAGGTCAGTCAGCCCCAGCATTTT. Variable domain in full (rest from reference TRBV7-2 and TRBJ1-5): GAGVSQSPSNKVTEKGKDVELRCDPISGHTALYWYRQSLGQGLEFLIYFQGNSAPDKSGLPSDRFSAERTGGSVSTLTIQRTQQEDSAVYLCASKGQVSQPQHFGDGTRLSIL.

This chain links TRBV6-5 with TRBJ2-1, with 11 bases matching TRBD2. Germline trimming cut 6 bases from V and 5 bases from J; bases unmatched to any gene: 6. The CDR3 has 15 residues. CDR1 MNHEY and CDR2 SVGAGI come from the germline V gene. In DNA form, the CDR3 reads TGTGCCAGCAGAACCCTAGCGGGGGGTAACAATGAGCAGTTCTTC. It specifies CASRTLAGGNNEQFF.

This CDR3 reads CAWSVLLAESYNEQFF. DNA for the CDR3: TGTGCCTGGAGTGTACTTTTAGCGGAGTCCTACAATGAGCAGTTCTTC. V gene TRBV30 combines with J gene TRBJ2-1, with D possibly being TRBD2 (6 bases). Trimming took 0 bases from V and 1 from J, leaving 13 bases between them. This CDR3 region has 16 residues. Germline loops: CDR1 GTSNPN, CDR2 SVGIG (reference sequence).

The chain uses TRBV11-1 and TRBJ2-7; tentatively, D is TRBD2 (5 bases). Trimming stripped 1 base from V and 5 bases from J, with 12 bases between. The CDR3 has 14 residues. CDR1 and CDR2 from the germline V gene are SGHAT and FQDESV (reference sequence). CDR3: CASSLVERFDEQYF. CDR3 DNA: TGTGCCAGCAGCTTAGTGGAGCGGTTCGACGAGCAGTACTTC.

The chain couples TRBV11-2 to TRBJ2-7, with TRBD1 matching 9 bases. The junction had 8 bases not matched to a gene; V was cut back by 5 bases and J by 3 bases. From germline, CDR1 is SGHAT and CDR2 FQNNGV. This CDR3 has 15 amino acids. CDR3 sequence: CASSAGTGSLYEQYF. The CDR3 DNA reads as TGTGCCAGCAGCGCCGGGACAGGGAGCCTCTACGAGCAGTACTTC.

This clone was counted a single time. The rearrangement uses TRBV4-1 and TRBJ2-7; D is perhaps TRBD2 (6 bases). This CDR3 region has 19 residues. Trimming took off 3 bases at V and 3 bases at J, with 27 bases between the two ends. Germline V gene sequence: CDR1 MGHRA, CDR2 YSYEKL. The DNA for the CDR3 is TGCGCCAGCAGCCACCCCGGGGGTGATGCTTACGGGAGTCGCTACGAGCAGTACTTC. It specifies CASSHPGGDAYGSRYEQYF.

This chain links TRBV9 with TRBJ2-2, with D perhaps TRBD2 (5 bases). Germline V gives CDR1 SGDLS, CDR2 YYNGEE. V shed 3 bases and J shed 4 bases, with 16 bases lying between them. CDR3 length: 16 residues. The CDR3 loop reads CASSDLASGSTGELFF. The CDR3 DNA follows: TGTGCCAGCAGCGATCTAGCATCCGGTTCCACCGGGGAGCTGTTTTTT.

This clone was picked up a small number of times. This chain connects TRBV4-2 to TRBJ2-3, with D maybe TRBD2 (5 bases). V lost 0 bases, J lost 3 bases, and 10 bases lay in between. Germline CDR1 and CDR2: LGHNA and YNFKEQ. This CDR3 has 15 residues. CDR3 sequence reads: CASSQDTGGTDTQYF. CDR3 DNA sequence: TGTGCCAGCAGCCAAGATACGGGCGGGACAGATACGCAGTATTTT.

The chain employs TRBV7-8 and TRBJ1-5; 10 bases fit TRBD1. V lost 8 bases and J lost 5; bases outside the gene matches: 9. The V gene's germline CDR1 is SGHVS and CDR2 FQNEAQ. The CDR3 has 15 amino acids. Here the CDR3 DNA reads TGTGCCAGCCGCATTGGGACAGGGGTCTATCAGCCCCAGCATTTT. It codes for CASRIGTGVYQPQHF. The entire variable domain, with the rest obtained from reference TRBV7-8 and TRBJ1-5, is as follows: GAGVSQSPRYKVAKRGQDVALRCDPISGHVSLFWYQQALGQGPEFLTYFQNEAQLDKSGLPSDRFFAERPEGSVSTLKIQRTQQEDSAVYLCASRIGTGVYQPQHFGDGTRLSIL.

This chain links TRBV4-3 with TRBJ1-5; a weak D match, TRBD1 (6 bases). From germline, CDR1 is LGHNA and CDR2 YSLEER. The CDR3 totals 15 residues. Deletions cut 1 base from V and 6 bases from J, with 13 bases between. CDR3 loop: CASSQAGGGSQPQHF. The CDR3 nucleotides read TGCGCCAGCAGCCAAGCGGGGGGCGGGTCTCAGCCCCAGCATTTT.

This chain links TRBV6-5 with TRBJ1-5; TRBD1 is a possible D gene (5 bases). The CDR3 is 14 amino acids. Germline V gene data show CDR1 as MNHEY and CDR2 as SVGAGI. V shed 6 bases and J shed 2 bases, with 11 bases lying between them. The CDR3 region is CASSRALGNQPQHF. DNA of the CDR3: TGTGCCAGCAGCAGGGCTCTAGGCAATCAGCCCCAGCATTTT.

The genes are TRBV10-2 and TRBJ1-1, with 10 bases matching TRBD1. Germline V gives CDR1 WSHSY, CDR2 SAAADI. The junction had 7 bases not matched to a gene; V was cut back by 2 bases and J by 4 bases. The CDR3 runs 16 residues. The CDR3 reads CASSEHRDRGITEAFF. CDR3 nucleotides: TGCGCCAGCAGTGAGCACCGGGACAGGGGTATCACTGAAGCTTTCTTT.

This clone was observed a handful of times. J is TRBJ1-5 and V is TRBV18; D is ambiguous. Germline CDR1 KGHSH, CDR2 LQKENI. The CDR3 covers 14 residues. Deletions cut 3 bases from V and 3 bases from J, with 9 bases between. DNA of the CDR3: TGTGCCAGCTCACCGGCTCACCTCAATCAGCCCCAGCATTTT. Translation gives CASSPAHLNQPQHF.

This sequence joins TRBV19 and TRBJ2-6; the match to TRBD1 covers 7 bases. V shed 3 bases and J 0 bases; nucleotides not matched to a gene: 5. Germline V gene lookup returns CDR1 LNHDA and CDR2 SQIVND (reference sequence). The CDR3 loop spans 17 amino acids. CDR3: CASSIGDRASGANVLTF. The CDR3 DNA reads TGTGCCAGTAGTATCGGGGACAGAGCCTCTGGGGCCAACGTCCTGACTTTC.

The gene calls are TRBV6-5 and TRBJ1-2; the match to TRBD1 covers 7 bases. The length of the CDR3 is 15 residues. Germline lookup yields CDR1 MNHEY and CDR2 SVGAGI. The V gene end was trimmed by 1 base and the J gene end by 7 bases; junction bases not matched to a gene: 9. In DNA, the CDR3 is TGTGCCAGCAGTTACTTCGAGGGGGCGACGGGTGGCTACACCTTC. The encoded protein is CASSYFEGATGGYTF.

The chain joins TRBV19 to TRBJ2-1; 9 bases are shared with TRBD2. V gave up 3 bases and J gave up 4 bases; unmatched junction bases: 7. Germline V CDR1 and CDR2: LNHDA, SQIVND (reference sequence). The CDR3 consists of 16 residues. DNA for the CDR3: TGTGCCAGTAGTATTGGCGGGGGGGCCTCGTACAATGAGCAGTTCTTC. Translated: CASSIGGGASYNEQFF. Filled out from reference TRBV19 and TRBJ2-1, the complete variable domain reads DGGITQSPKYLFRKEGQNVTLSCEQNLNHDAMYWYRQDPGQGLRLIYYSQIVNDFQKGDIAEGYSVSREKKESFPLTVTSAQKNPTAFYLCASSIGGGASYNEQFFGPGTRLTVL.

This chain connects TRBV5-4 to TRBJ2-5, with D uncertain. The CDR3 covers 11 residues. Looked up from germline, CDR1 is SGHNT and CDR2 is YYREEE (reference sequence). Deletions cut 2 bases from V and 4 bases from J, with 3 bases between. CDR3 sequence reads: CASSFGETQYF. CDR3 nucleotides: TGTGCCAGCAGCTTCGGAGAGACCCAGTACTTC.

The CDR3 DNA reads TGTGCCAGCAGTTACGATGGAGGCACTGAAGCTTTCTTT. It yields the protein CASSYDGGTEAFF. The V and J genes are TRBV6-5 and TRBJ1-1; no reliable D call. From germline, CDR1 is MNHEY and CDR2 SVGAGI. This CDR3 has 13 amino acids. The V end lost 2 bases, the J end lost 4 bases, and 8 bases lay between the germline ends.

V is TRBV6-5 and J is TRBJ1-1; weak D call: TRBD1 (5 bases). Germline assignment: CDR1 MNHEY and CDR2 SVGAGI. V gave up 5 bases and J gave up 5 bases, with 15 bases separating them. The CDR3 runs to 14 residues. This chain's CDR3 is CASSRQGFLTEAFF. The DNA of the CDR3 is TGTGCCAGCAGTCGCCAGGGCTTCCTGACTGAAGCTTTCTTT.

The chain combines TRBV2 with TRBJ2-7, with 7 bases lining up with TRBD1. The ends lost 5 bases at V and 2 bases at J; junction bases unmatched: 6. This CDR3 contains 14 residues. Germline-derived CDR1 and CDR2 are SNHLY and FYNNEI. This CDR3 is CASSQDRVTYEQYF. In nucleotides, the CDR3 is TGTGCCAGCAGTCAAGACAGGGTCACCTACGAGCAGTACTTC.

The V gene is TRBV6-1, the J gene TRBJ2-7, with a tentative D call TRBD1 (6 bases). The germline V gene has CDR1 MNHNS and CDR2 SASEGT. This CDR3 comprises 15 residues. V was trimmed by 3 bases and J by 6 bases, leaving 18 bases between them. Here the CDR3 reads CASSDPGQASAEQYF. CDR3 sequence (DNA): TGTGCCAGCAGTGATCCGGGACAAGCATCCGCCGAGCAGTACTTC.

V and J are TRBV27 and TRBJ1-1; 7 nucleotides line up with TRBD1. The J segment lost 1 base and the V segment lost 5 bases, leaving 7 bases of the junction unmatched. The length of the CDR3 is 15 residues. Germline lookup yields CDR1 MNHEY and CDR2 SMNVEV (reference sequence). CDR3: CASSTRTGANTEAFF. The CDR3 region has the DNA TGTGCCAGCAGTACCCGGACAGGAGCGAACACTGAAGCTTTCTTT.

The V gene is TRBV11-3, the J gene TRBJ2-5, with 11 bases aligning to TRBD2. Germline CDR1 and CDR2: SGHNT and YENEEA. The CDR3 extends over 16 amino acids. The ends lost 5 bases at V and 1 base at J; junction bases unmatched: 6. CDR3 sequence (DNA): TGTGCCAGCAGCCCCCCTAGCGGGGGGCTCCAAGAGACCCAGTACTTC. Protein product: CASSPPSGGLQETQYF.

The chain carries TRBV19 and TRBJ2-7; a weak D match, TRBD2 (5 bases). Germline V CDR1 and CDR2: LNHDA, SQIVND (reference sequence). The CDR3 extends over 15 amino acids. Trimming left V 5 bases short and J 4 bases short, with 18 bases between. The CDR3 DNA reads as TGTGCCAGTAGTGAGCGGACGGATGCCGCGTACGAGCAGTACTTC. This translates into CASSERTDAAYEQYF.

The rearrangement uses TRBV5-1 and TRBJ1-1; TRBD1 is a possible D gene (5 bases). Germline V gene sequence: CDR1 SGHRS, CDR2 YFSETQ. This CDR3 region has 15 residues. V was shortened by 4 bases and J by 5 bases, with 18 bases between the two germline ends. The CDR3 loop is CASSPSRQGGTEAFF. The CDR3 nucleotides are TGCGCCAGCAGCCCTAGTAGGCAGGGAGGGACTGAAGCTTTCTTT.

The rearrangement joins TRBV5-1 to TRBJ2-1; possibly TRBD1 for D (6 bases). The ends were cut back, 1 base at V and 4 bases at J, with 12 bases in the middle. Germline V gene sequence: CDR1 SGHRS, CDR2 YFSETQ. The CDR3 totals 15 residues. CDR3 sequence: CASSLSAGAYNEQFF. The CDR3 DNA sequence: TGCGCCAGCAGCTTGAGCGCAGGGGCTTACAATGAGCAGTTCTTC.

The chain employs TRBV5-6 and TRBJ2-3; D might be TRBD1 (5 bases). CDR3 length: 14 amino acids. In germline, CDR1 is SGHDT, CDR2 YYEEEE. Trimming took off 2 bases at V and 2 bases at J, with 9 bases between the two ends. The CDR3 DNA reads as TGTGCCAGCAGCTTAGGGGCCAACACAGATACGCAGTATTTT. It codes for CASSLGANTDTQYF.

This rearrangement joins TRBV5-1 to TRBJ1-1, with 9 bases lining up with TRBD1. Germline V gene data show CDR1 as SGHRS and CDR2 as YFSETQ. The CDR3 length is 14 residues. The ends lost 3 bases at V and 1 base at J; junction bases unmatched: 1. CDR3 sequence: CASSWDRENTEAFF. The CDR3 region has the DNA TGCGCCAGCAGCTGGGACAGGGAGAACACTGAAGCTTTCTTT. Supplemented by reference TRBV5-1 and TRBJ1-1, the full variable domain reads KAGVTQTPRYLIKTRGQQVTLSCSPISGHRSVSWYQQTPGQGLQFLFEYFSETQRNKGNFPGRFSGRQFSNSRSEMNVSTLELGDSALYLCASSWDRENTEAFFGQGTRLTVV.

The V call is TRBV6-6, the J call TRBJ2-5; tentatively, D is TRBD2 (5 bases). V lost 6 bases and J 2 bases, leaving 13 bases between the germline ends. The CDR3 spans 14 residues. Germline V gene sequence: CDR1 MNHNY, CDR2 SVGAGI (reference sequence). DNA of the CDR3: TGTGCCAGCAGAAACAGACTAATTCAAGAGACCCAGTACTTC. Protein product: CASRNRLIQETQYF.

This clone was seen a few times. The chain has TRBV4-1 and TRBJ1-5, with 9 bases matching TRBD1. CDR1 is MGHRA and CDR2 is YSYEKL in the germline V gene. The V segment lost 1 base and the J segment 6 bases; nucleotides outside the gene matches: 4. CDR3 size: 15 residues. This CDR3 is CASSQAQGAGQPQHF. In DNA form, the CDR3 reads TGCGCCAGCAGCCAAGCACAGGGGGCAGGTCAGCCCCAGCATTTT.